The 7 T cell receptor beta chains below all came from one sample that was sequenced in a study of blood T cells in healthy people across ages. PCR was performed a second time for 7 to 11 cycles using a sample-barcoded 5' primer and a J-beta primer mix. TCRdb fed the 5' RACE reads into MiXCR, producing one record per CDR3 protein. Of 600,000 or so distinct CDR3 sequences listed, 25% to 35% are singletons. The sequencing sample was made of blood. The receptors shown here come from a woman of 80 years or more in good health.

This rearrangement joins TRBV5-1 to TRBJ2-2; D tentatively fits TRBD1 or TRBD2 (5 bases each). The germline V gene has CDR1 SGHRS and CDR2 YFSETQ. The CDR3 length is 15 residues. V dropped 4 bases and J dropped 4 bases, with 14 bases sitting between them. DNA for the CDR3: TGCGCCAGCAGCCGGGATCCGGGACCCACCGGGGAGCTGTTTTTT. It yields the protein CASSRDPGPTGELFF. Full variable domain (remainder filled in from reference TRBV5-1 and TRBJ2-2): KAGVTQTPRYLIKTRGQQVTLSCSPISGHRSVSWYQQTPGQGLQFLFEYFSETQRNKGNFPGRFSGRQFSNSRSEMNVSTLELGDSALYLCASSRDPGPTGELFFGEGSRLTVL.

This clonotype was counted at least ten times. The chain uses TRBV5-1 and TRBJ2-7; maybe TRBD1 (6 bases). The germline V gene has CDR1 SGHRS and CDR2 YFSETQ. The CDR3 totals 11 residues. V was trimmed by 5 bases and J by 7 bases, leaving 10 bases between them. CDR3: CASREDREQYF. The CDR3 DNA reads TGCGCCAGCAGAGAAGACAGGGAGCAGTACTTC.

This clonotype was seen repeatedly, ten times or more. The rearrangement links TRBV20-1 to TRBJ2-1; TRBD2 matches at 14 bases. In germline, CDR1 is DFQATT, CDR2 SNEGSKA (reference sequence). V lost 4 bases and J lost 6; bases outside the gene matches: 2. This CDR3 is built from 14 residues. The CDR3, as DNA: TGCAGTGCTATGGGGACTAGCGGGGGCAATGAGCAGTTCTTC. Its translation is CSAMGTSGGNEQFF.

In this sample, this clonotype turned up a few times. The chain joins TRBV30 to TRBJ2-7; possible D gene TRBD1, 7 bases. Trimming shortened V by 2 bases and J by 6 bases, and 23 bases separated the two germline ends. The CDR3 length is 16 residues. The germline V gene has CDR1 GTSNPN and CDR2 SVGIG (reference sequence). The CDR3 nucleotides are TGTGCCTGGAGTCTCCCGTGGGCAAACCAGGGGGGCGAGCAGTACTTC. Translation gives CAWSLPWANQGGEQYF.

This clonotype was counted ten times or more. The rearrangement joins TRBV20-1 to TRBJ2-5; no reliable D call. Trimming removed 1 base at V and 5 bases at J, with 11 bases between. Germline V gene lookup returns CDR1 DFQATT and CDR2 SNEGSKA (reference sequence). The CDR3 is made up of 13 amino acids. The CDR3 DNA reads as TGCAGTGCTAGAGCCCCGTATGTGGAGACCCAGTACTTC. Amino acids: CSARAPYVETQYF.

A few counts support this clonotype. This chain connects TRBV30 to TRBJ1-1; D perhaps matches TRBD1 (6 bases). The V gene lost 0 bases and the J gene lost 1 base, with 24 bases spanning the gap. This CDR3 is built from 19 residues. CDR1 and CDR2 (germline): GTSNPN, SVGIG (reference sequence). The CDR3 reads CAWSVVFGQSRARNTEAFF. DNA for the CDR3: TGTGCCTGGAGTGTAGTTTTCGGACAGTCGAGAGCCCGGAACACTGAAGCTTTCTTT.

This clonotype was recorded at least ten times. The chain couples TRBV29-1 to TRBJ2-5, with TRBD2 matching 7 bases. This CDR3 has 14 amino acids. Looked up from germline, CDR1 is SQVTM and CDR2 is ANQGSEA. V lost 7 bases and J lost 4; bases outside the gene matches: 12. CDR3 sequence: CSATHSGRGETQYF. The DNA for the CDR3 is TGCAGCGCAACCCATAGCGGGCGAGGAGAGACCCAGTACTTC.